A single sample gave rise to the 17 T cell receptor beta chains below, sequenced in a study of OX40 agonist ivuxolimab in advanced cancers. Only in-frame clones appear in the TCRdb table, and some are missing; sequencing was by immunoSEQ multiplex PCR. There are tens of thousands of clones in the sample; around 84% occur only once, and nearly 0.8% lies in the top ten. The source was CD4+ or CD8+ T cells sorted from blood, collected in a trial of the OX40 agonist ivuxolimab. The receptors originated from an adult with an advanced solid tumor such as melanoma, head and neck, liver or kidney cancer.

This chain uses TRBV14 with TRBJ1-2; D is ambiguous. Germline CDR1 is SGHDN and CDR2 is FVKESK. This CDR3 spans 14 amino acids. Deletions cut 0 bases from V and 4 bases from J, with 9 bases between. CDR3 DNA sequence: TGTGCCAGCAGCCAAGATAACAGAGGCTATGGCTACACCTTC. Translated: CASSQDNRGYGYTF.

The CDR3 nucleotides read TGTGCCAGCAGCTCAACGGGTACGCAGTATTTT. Its translation is CASSSTGTQYF. The chain employs TRBV5-6 and TRBJ2-3; no firm D call. The CDR3 has 11 residues. The germline V gene has CDR1 SGHDT and CDR2 YYEEEE. Deletions cut 3 bases from V and 8 bases from J, with 7 bases between.

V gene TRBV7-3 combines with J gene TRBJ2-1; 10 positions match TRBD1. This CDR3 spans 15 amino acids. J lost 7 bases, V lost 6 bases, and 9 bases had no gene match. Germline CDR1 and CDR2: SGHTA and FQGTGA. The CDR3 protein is CASSQRQGAINEQFF. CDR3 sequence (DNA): TGTGCCAGCAGTCAAAGACAGGGGGCGATAAATGAGCAGTTCTTC.

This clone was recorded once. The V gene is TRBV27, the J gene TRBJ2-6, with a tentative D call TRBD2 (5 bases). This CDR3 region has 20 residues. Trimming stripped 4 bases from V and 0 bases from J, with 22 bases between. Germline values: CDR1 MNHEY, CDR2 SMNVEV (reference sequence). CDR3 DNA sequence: TGTGCCAGCAGTTCGATCCTTAGTGGTACGGGGTTCTCTGGGGCCAACGTCCTGACTTTC. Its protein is CASSSILSGTGFSGANVLTF.

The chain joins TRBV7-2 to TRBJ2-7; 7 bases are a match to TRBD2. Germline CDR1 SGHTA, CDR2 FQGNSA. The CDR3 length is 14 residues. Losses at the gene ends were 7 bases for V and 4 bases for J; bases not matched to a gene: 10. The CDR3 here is CASNPAREVYEQYF. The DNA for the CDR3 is TGTGCCAGCAACCCGGCTCGGGAGGTATACGAGCAGTACTTC.

The CDR3 protein is CASSYTVTNEKLFF. As DNA, the CDR3 is TGTGCCAGCAGTTACACGGTGACTAATGAAAAACTGTTTTTT. The genes are TRBV6-5 and TRBJ1-4; D not resolved. With 2 bases removed from V and 2 bases from J, the gap between germline ends came to 6 bases. The CDR3 totals 14 residues. Per the germline V gene, CDR1 is MNHEY and CDR2 is SVGAGI.

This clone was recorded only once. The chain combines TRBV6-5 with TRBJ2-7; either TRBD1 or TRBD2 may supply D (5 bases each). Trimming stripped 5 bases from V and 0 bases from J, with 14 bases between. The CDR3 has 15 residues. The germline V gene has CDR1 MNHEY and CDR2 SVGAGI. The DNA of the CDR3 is TGTGCCAGCAGTCCCCTCCGGGACGTCTCCTACGAGCAGTACTTC. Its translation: CASSPLRDVSYEQYF.

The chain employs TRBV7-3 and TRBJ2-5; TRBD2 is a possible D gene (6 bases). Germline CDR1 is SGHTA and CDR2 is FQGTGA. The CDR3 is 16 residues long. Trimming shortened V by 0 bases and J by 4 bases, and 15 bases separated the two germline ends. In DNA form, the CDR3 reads TGTGCCAGCAGCTTAACGCGTATCCAGGGAGGAGAGACCCAGTACTTC. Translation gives CASSLTRIQGGETQYF.

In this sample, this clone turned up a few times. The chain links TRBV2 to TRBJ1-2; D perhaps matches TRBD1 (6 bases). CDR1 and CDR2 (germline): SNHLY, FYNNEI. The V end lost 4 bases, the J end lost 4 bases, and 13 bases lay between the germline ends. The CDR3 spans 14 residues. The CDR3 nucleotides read TGTGCCAGCAGTGGGACAGCTGGCTTCTATGGCTACACCTTC. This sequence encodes CASSGTAGFYGYTF.

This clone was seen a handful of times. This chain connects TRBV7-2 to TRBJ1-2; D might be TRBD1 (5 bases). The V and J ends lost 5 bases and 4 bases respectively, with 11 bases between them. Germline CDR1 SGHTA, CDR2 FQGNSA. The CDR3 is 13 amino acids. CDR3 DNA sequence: TGTGCCAGCAGCCCCACGGGGCCCTATGGCTACACCTTC. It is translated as CASSPTGPYGYTF.

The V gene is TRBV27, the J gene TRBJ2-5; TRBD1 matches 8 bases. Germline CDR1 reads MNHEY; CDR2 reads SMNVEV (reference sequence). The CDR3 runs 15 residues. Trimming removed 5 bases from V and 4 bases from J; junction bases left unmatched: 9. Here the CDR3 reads CASSPRTGLRETQYF. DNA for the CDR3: TGTGCCAGCAGTCCGCGGACAGGGTTGCGAGAGACCCAGTACTTC.

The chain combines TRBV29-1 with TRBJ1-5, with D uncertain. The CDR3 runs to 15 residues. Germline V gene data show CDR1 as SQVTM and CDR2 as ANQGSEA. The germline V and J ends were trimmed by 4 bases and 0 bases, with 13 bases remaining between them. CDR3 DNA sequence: TGCAGCGTTGCCTCATCGACGGCTAGCAATCAGCCCCAGCATTTT. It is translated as CSVASSTASNQPQHF.

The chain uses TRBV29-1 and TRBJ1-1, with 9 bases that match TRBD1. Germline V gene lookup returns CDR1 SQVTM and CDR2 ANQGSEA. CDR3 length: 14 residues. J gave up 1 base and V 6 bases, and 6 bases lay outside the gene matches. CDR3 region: CSVITGGRNTEAFF. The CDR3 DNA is TGCAGCGTAATAACAGGGGGCAGGAACACTGAAGCTTTCTTT.

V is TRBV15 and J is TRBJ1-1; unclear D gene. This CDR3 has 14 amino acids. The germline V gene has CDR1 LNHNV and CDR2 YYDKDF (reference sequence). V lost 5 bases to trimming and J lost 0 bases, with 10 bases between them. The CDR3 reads CATSLNDLNTEAFF. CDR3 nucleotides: TGTGCCACCAGCCTCAACGATCTGAACACTGAAGCTTTCTTT.

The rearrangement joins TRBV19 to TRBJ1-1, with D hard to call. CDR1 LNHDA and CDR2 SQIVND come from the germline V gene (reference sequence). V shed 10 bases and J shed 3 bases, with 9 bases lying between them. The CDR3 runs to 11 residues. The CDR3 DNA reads TGTGCCACCCGCGTGGACACTGAAGCTTTCTTT. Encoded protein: CATRVDTEAFF.

CDR3 nucleotide sequence: TGTGCCATCAGGGGTACAGGGGAAGGGTCCGGGGGGACTGAAGCTTTCTTT. It codes for CAIRGTGEGSGGTEAFF. The chain employs TRBV10-3 and TRBJ1-1, with 7 bases fitting TRBD1. This CDR3 has 17 residues. Trimming removed 6 bases from V and 5 bases from J; junction bases left unmatched: 18. CDR1 ENHRY and CDR2 SYGVKD come from the germline V gene.

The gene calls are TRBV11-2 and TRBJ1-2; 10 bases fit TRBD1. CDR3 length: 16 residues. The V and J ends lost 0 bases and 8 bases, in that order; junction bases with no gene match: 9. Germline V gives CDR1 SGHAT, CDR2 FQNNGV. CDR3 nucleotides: TGTGCCAGCAGCTTAGAATATGGGACAGGGGTCCGGGGCTACACCTTC. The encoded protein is CASSLEYGTGVRGYTF.